The rows below give T cell receptor beta chains drawn from one sample of a study of blood T cell repertoires in COVID-19. Assay: immunoSEQ multiplex PCR; the TCRdb copy retains only in-frame clones and omits some. The sample includes approximately 300,000 clones, around 89% seen only once; the top ten take 5% to 7.5%. Sequencing was carried out using peripheral blood. The receptors stem from a man younger than 35 who had recovered from COVID-19. Each CDR3 is given with its conserved first and last residue. D genes are given only for firm matches. Clone size is stated in some rows and not others, as once, few, many or a class when expanded.

-,TRBV19,-,TRBJ1-3,CASSFKSSGNTIYF,TGTGCCAGTAGCTTTAAGAGCTCTGGAAACACCATATATTTT
TRBD1,TRBV6-2/TRBV6-3,few,TRBJ1-5,CASSYSRGQQPQHF,TGTGCCAGCAGTTACTCCAGGGGGCAACAGCCCCAGCATTTT
TRBD1,TRBV5-4,-,TRBJ1-4,CASSLSKGQYGEKLFF,TGTGCCAGCAGCTTGTCGAAGGGACAGTACGGTGAAAAACTGTTTTTT
-,TRBV25-1,-,TRBJ1-6,CASSAREGSPLHF,TGTGCCAGCAGTGCCAGGGAAGGTTCACCCCTCCACTTT
TRBD1,TRBV13,-,TRBJ1-6,CASSIGQGSPLHF,TGTGCCAGCAGCATTGGACAGGGTTCACCCCTCCACTTT
-,TRBV3-1/TRBV3-2,few,TRBJ2-7,CASSQDRARAYEQYF,TGTGCCAGCAGCCAAGATAGGGCCAGGGCCTACGAGCAGTACTTC
-,TRBV6-2/TRBV6-3,-,TRBJ1-5,CASSYGLKGDSNQPQHF,TGTGCCAGCAGTTACGGCCTTAAGGGGGATAGCAATCAGCCCCAGCATTTT
-,TRBV2,-,TRBJ1-1,CASWAGEYTEAFF,TGTGCCAGCTGGGCAGGGGAGTACACTGAAGCTTTCTTT
-,TRBV11-3,-,TRBJ2-2,CASSLGADMNTGELFF,TGTGCCAGCAGCTTAGGCGCAGACATGAACACCGGGGAGCTGTTTTTT
-,TRBV5-1,-,TRBJ1-1,CASSLSAQGTTEAFF,TGCGCCAGCAGCCTATCCGCGCAGGGGACAACTGAAGCTTTCTTT
-,TRBV2,-,TRBJ2-7,CASSLSGLPLHEQYF,TGTGCCAGCAGCCTTTCGGGACTCCCCCTCCACGAGCAGTACTTC
-,TRBV11-2,-,TRBJ2-7,CASSLDDVRGGLYEQYF,TGTGCCAGCAGCTTAGATGATGTTCGGGGAGGATTGTACGAGCAGTACTTC
TRBD2,TRBV19,-,TRBJ2-3,CASSRTPYPGGRADTQYF,TGTGCCAGTAGTAGAACCCCATACCCGGGAGGTAGGGCAGATACGCAGTATTTT